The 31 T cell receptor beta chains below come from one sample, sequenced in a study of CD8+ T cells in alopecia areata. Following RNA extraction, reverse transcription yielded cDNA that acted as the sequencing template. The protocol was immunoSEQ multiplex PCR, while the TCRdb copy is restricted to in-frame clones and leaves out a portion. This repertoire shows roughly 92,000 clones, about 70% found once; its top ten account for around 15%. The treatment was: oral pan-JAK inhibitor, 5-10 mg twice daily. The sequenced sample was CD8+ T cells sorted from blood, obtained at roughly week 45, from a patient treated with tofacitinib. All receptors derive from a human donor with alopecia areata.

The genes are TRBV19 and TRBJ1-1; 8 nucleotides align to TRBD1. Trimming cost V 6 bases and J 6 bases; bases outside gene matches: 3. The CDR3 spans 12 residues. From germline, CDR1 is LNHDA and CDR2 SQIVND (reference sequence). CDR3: CASRNRGAEAFF. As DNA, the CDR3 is TGTGCCAGTAGGAACAGGGGGGCTGAAGCTTTCTTT. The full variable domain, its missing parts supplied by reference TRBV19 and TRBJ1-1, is DGGITQSPKYLFRKEGQNVTLSCEQNLNHDAMYWYRQDPGQGLRLIYYSQIVNDFQKGDIAEGYSVSREKKESFPLTVTSAQKNPTAFYLCASRNRGAEAFFGQGTRLTVV.

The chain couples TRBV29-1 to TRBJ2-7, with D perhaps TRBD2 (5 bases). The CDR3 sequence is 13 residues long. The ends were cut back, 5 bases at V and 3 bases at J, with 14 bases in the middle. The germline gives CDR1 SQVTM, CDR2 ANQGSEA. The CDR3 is CSVSLATDYEQYF. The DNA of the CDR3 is TGCAGCGTTTCGCTAGCTACCGACTACGAGCAGTACTTC.

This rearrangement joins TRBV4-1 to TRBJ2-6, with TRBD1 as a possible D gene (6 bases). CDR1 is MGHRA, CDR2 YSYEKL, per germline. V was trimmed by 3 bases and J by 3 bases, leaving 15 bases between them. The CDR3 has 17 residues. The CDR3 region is CASSQRQAPLGANVLTF. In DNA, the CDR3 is TGCGCCAGCAGCCAGAGACAGGCTCCTCTTGGGGCCAACGTCCTGACTTTC.

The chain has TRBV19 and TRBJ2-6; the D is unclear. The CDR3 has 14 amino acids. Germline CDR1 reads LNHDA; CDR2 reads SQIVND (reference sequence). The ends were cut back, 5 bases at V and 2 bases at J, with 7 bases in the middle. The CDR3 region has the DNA TGTGCCAGTAGTTTAGTACCTGGGGCCAACGTCCTGACTTTC. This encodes CASSLVPGANVLTF.

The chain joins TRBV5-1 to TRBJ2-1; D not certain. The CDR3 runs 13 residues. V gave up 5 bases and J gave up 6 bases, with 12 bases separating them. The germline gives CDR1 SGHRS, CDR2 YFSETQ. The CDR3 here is CASRISQANEQFF. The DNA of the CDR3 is TGCGCCAGCAGGATATCCCAAGCCAATGAGCAGTTCTTC. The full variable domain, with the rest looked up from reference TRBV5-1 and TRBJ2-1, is KAGVTQTPRYLIKTRGQQVTLSCSPISGHRSVSWYQQTPGQGLQFLFEYFSETQRNKGNFPGRFSGRQFSNSRSEMNVSTLELGDSALYLCASRISQANEQFFGPGTRLTVL.

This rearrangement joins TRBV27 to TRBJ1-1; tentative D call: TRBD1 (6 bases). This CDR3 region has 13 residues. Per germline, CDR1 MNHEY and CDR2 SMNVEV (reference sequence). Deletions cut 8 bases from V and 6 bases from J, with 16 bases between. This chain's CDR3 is CASGRGQVAEAFF. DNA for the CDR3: TGTGCCAGCGGGCGGGGGCAGGTGGCTGAAGCTTTCTTT.

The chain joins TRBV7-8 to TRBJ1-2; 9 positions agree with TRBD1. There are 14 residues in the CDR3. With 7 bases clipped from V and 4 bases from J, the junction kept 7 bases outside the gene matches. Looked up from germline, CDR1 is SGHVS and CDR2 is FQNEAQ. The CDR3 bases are TGTGCCAGCAAAAAACAGGGGGCGCGCTATGGCTACACCTTC. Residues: CASKKQGARYGYTF.

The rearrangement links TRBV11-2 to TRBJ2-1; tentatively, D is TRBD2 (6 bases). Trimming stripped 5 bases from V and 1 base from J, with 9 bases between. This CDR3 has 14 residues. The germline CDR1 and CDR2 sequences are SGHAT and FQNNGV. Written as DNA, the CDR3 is TGTGCCAGCAGCGGGACTCCTTCCTACAATGAGCAGTTCTTC. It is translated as CASSGTPSYNEQFF.

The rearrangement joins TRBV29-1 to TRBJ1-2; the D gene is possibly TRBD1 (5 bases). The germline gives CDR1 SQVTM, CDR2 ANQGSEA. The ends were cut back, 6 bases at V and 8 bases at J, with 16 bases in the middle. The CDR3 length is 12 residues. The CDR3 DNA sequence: TGCAGCGTCCCCGGGACCTCACAAGGCTACACCTTC. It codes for CSVPGTSQGYTF.

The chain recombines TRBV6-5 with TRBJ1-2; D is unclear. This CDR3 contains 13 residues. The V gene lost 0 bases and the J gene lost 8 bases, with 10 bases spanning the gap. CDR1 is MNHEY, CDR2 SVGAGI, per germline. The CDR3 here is CASSYSSVKGYTF. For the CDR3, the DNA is TGTGCCAGCAGTTACTCGTCAGTGAAGGGCTACACCTTC.

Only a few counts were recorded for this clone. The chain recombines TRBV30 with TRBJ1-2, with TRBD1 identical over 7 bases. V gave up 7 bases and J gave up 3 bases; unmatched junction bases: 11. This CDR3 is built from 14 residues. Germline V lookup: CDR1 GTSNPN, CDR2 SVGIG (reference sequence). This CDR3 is CASDQGGGHYGYTF. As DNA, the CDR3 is TGTGCCTCGGATCAAGGGGGCGGTCACTATGGCTACACCTTC.

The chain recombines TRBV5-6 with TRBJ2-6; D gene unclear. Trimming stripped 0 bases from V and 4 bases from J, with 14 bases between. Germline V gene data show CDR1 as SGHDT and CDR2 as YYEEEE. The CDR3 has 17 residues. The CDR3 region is CASSLGLQPVGANVLTF. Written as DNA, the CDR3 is TGTGCCAGCAGCTTGGGGTTACAGCCGGTAGGGGCCAACGTCCTGACTTTC.

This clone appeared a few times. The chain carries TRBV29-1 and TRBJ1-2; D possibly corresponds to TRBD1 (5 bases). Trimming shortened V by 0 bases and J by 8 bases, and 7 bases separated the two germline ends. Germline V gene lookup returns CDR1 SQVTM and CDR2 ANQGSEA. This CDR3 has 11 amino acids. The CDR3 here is CSVEEGVGYTF. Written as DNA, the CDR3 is TGCAGCGTTGAAGAGGGGGTCGGCTACACCTTC. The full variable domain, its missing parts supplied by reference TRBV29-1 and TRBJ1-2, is SAVISQKPSRDICQRGTSLTIQCQVDSQVTMMFWYRQQPGQSLTLIATANQGSEATYESGFVIDKFPISRPNLTFSTLTVSNMSPEDSSIYLCSVEEGVGYTFGSGTRLTVV.

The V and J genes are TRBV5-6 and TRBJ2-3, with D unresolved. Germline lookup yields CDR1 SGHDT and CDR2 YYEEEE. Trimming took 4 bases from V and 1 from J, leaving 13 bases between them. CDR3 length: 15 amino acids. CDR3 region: CASSQSWAGTDTQYF. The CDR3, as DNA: TGTGCCAGCAGCCAATCGTGGGCTGGCACAGATACGCAGTATTTT.

The chain's CDR3 is CASSSGEGGQGTDTQYF. The CDR3 coding sequence is TGCGCCAGCAGCTCAGGCGAGGGGGGACAAGGCACAGATACGCAGTATTTT. This chain connects TRBV4-3 to TRBJ2-3; possibly TRBD1 or TRBD2 for D (6 bases each). V gave up 5 bases and J gave up 1 base, with 19 bases separating them. The V gene's germline CDR1 is LGHNA and CDR2 YSLEER. This CDR3 contains 17 residues.

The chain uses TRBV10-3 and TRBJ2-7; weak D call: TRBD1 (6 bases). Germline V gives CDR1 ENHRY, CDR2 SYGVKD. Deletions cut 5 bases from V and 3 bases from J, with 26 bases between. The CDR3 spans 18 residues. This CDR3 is CAISKRNRADAKVYEQYF. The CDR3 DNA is TGTGCCATCAGTAAGCGCAACAGGGCTGACGCGAAAGTCTACGAGCAGTACTTC.

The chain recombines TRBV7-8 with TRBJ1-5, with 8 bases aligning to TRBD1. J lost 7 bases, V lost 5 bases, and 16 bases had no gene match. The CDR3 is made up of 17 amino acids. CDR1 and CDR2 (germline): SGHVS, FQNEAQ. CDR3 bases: TGTGCCAGCAGCCAATACGGCCTTTCAGGGGGCGAACAGCCCCAGCATTTT. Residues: CASSQYGLSGGEQPQHF.

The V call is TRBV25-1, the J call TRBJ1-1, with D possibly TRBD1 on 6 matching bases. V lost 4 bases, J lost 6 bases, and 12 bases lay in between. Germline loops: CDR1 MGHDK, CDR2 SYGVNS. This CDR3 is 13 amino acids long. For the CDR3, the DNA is TGTGCCAGCAGTGGGACGGGACAAGCTGAAGCTTTCTTT. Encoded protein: CASSGTGQAEAFF.

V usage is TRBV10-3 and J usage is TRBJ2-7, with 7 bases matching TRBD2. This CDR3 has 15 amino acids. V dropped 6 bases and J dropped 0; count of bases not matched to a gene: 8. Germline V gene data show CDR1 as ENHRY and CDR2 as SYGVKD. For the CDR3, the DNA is TGTGCCATCAGACTCACGGGGAGGGGCTCCTACGAGCAGTACTTC. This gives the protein CAIRLTGRGSYEQYF.

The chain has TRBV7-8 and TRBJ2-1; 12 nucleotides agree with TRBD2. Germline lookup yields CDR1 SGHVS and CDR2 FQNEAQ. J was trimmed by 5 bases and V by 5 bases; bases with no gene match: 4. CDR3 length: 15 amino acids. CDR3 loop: CASSVLAGGHNEQFF. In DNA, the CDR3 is TGTGCCAGCAGCGTACTAGCGGGGGGACACAATGAGCAGTTCTTC.

CDR3 amino acids: CASSLWQVPYGYTF. CDR3 bases: TGTGCCAGCAGCTTGTGGCAGGTCCCCTATGGCTACACCTTC. The chain uses TRBV5-6 and TRBJ1-2, with D hard to call. V gave up 1 base and J gave up 4 bases, with 11 bases separating them. Per germline, CDR1 SGHDT and CDR2 YYEEEE. CDR3 length: 14 amino acids.

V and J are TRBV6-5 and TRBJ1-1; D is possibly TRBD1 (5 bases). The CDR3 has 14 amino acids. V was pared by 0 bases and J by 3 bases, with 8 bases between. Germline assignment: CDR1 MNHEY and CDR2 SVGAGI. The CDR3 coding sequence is TGTGCCAGCAGTTACTCGGGGGGTTACACTGAAGCTTTCTTT. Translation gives CASSYSGGYTEAFF.

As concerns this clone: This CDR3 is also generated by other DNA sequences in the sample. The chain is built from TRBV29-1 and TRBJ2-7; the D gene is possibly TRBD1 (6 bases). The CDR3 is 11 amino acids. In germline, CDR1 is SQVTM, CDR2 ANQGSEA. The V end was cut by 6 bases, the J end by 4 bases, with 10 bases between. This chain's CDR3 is CSVEQGYEQYF. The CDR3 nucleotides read TGCAGCGTGGAACAGGGTTACGAGCAGTACTTC.

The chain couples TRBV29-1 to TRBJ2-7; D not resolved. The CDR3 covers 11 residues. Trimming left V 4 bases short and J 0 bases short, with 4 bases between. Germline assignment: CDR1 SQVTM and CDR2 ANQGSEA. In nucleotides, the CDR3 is TGCAGCGTTGTGGTCTCCTACGAGCAGTACTTC. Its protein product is CSVVVSYEQYF.

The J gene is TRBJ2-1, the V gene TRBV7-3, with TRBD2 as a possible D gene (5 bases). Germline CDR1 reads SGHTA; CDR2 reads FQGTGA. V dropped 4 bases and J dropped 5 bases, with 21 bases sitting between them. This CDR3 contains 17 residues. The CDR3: CASSSRGPQLGDNEQFF. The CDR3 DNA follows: TGTGCCAGCAGCTCTCGAGGGCCGCAACTTGGCGACAATGAGCAGTTCTTC.

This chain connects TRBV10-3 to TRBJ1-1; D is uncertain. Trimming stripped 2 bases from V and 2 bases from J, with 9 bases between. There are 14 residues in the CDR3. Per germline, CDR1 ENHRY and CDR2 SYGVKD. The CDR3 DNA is TGTGCCATCAGTGAGGAGAGGAAAAACACTGAAGCTTTCTTT. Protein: CAISEERKNTEAFF.

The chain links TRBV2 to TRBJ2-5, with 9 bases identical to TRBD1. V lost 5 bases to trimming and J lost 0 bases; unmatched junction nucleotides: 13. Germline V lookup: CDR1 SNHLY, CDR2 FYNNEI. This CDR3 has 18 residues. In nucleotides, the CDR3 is TGTGCCAGCAGTTGGGACAGGGAGTATTCGTTGGACCAAGAGACCCAGTACTTC. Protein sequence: CASSWDREYSLDQETQYF.

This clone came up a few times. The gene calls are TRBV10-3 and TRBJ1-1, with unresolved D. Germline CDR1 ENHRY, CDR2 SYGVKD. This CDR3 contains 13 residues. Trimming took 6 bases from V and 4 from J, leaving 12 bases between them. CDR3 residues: CAISRGPATEAFF. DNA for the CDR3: TGTGCCATCAGCCGCGGACCAGCCACTGAAGCTTTCTTT.

The chain's CDR3 is CASSFSDGLPNNEQFF. CDR3 DNA sequence: TGTGCCAGCAGTTTCTCGGACGGACTTCCAAACAATGAGCAGTTCTTC. The chain links TRBV27 to TRBJ2-1; possibly TRBD2 for D (5 bases). Germline V lookup: CDR1 MNHEY, CDR2 SMNVEV (reference sequence). V lost 3 bases to trimming and J lost 5 bases, with 17 bases between them. The CDR3 sequence is 16 residues long.

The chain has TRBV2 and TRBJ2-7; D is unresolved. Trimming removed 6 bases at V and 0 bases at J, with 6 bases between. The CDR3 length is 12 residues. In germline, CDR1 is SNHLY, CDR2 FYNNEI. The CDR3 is CASRDVSYEQYF. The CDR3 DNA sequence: TGTGCCAGCAGGGACGTCTCCTACGAGCAGTACTTC.

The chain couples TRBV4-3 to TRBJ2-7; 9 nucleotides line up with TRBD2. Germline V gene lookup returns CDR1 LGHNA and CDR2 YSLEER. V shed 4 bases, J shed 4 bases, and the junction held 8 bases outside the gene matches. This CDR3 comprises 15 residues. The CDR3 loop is CASSPGVAGVYEQYF. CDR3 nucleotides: TGCGCCAGCAGCCCCGGGGTAGCGGGGGTTTACGAGCAGTACTTC.